What follows describes a single T cell receptor beta chain. What it binds is unknown. V was cut by 2 bases and J by 5 bases, with 21 bases left in between. CDR1 and CDR2 from the germline V gene are MNHEY and SVGEGT. This CDR3 spans 17 amino acids. These data belong to a study of T cell responses to AZD1222 COVID-19 vaccine. Findings of the study overall: Baseline seropositivity occurred in only a handful of AZD1222 recipients. Sampling that yielded the repertoires occurred only after the peak T cell response.

TCRdb's copy holds only in-frame clones and misses some; the assay was immunoSEQ multiplex PCR. The data hold about 110,000 clones, with nearly 90% observed a single time. Sequences were derived from peripheral blood, sampled on day 0 of AZD1222 vaccination. This sequence joins TRBV6-2 or TRBV6-3 and TRBJ2-5, with D perhaps assigned TRBD1 or TRBD2 (5 bases each). The TCR was taken from an adult in good health. The CDR3 sequence: CASSYETSRGSFETQYF. The CDR3 DNA is TGTGCCAGCAGTTACGAAACTAGTAGGGGATCGTTCGAGACCCAGTACTTC.